This entry lists 21 T cell receptor beta chains sequenced from one sample in a study of blood T cell repertoires in COVID-19. Measured with immunoSEQ multiplex PCR; TCRdb has only the in-frame clones, and not every one. The data contain some 260,000 clones, roughly 87% of them singletons. Sequences were obtained from peripheral blood. The receptors were gathered from a man between 18 and 29 years old with active or convalescent COVID-19.

This clone was seen once. The rearrangement uses TRBV24-1 and TRBJ2-2, with D hard to call. The V gene's germline CDR1 is KGHDR and CDR2 SFDVKD. The CDR3 runs 16 residues. The V end was cut by 5 bases, the J end by 3 bases, with 15 bases between. CDR3 loop: CATSGMTSRDTGELFF. Here the CDR3 DNA reads TGTGCCACCAGTGGCATGACCTCTAGAGACACCGGGGAGCTGTTTTTT.

The chain links TRBV9 to TRBJ2-1; 7 bases fit TRBD2. The CDR3 length is 16 residues. In germline, CDR1 is SGDLS, CDR2 YYNGEE. The J segment lost 3 bases and the V segment lost 0 bases, leaving 6 bases of the junction unmatched. CDR3 coding DNA: TGTGCCAGCAGCGTAGAGCAAGCGGGAAACTACAATGAGCAGTTCTTC. This codes for CASSVEQAGNYNEQFF.

In DNA, the CDR3 is TGCGCCAGCAGCCAAGGGGCACTAGCGGGAGGGGGGGAGACCCAGTACTTC. Translated: CASSQGALAGGGETQYF. This rearrangement joins TRBV4-3 to TRBJ2-5, with TRBD2 matching over 13 bases. This CDR3 has 17 amino acids. The V segment lost 1 base and the J segment 5 bases; nucleotides outside the gene matches: 7. Germline CDR1 is LGHNA and CDR2 is YSLEER.

The gene calls are TRBV5-5 and TRBJ2-5, with D maybe TRBD2 (6 bases). Trimming took off 0 bases at V and 9 bases at J, with 18 bases between the two ends. This CDR3 is built from 15 residues. Per the germline V gene, CDR1 is SGHKS and CDR2 is YYEKEE (reference sequence). In DNA form, the CDR3 reads TGTGCCAGCAGCTTGGGGCCAGGTCCGAGGGAGGCCCAGTACTTC. It encodes CASSLGPGPREAQYF.

The chain recombines TRBV9 with TRBJ2-1; TRBD2 might be the D (5 bases). Germline-derived CDR1 and CDR2 are SGDLS and YYNGEE. The CDR3 is 13 amino acids. V was clipped by 4 bases and J by 8 bases, with 13 bases between them. CDR3 protein: CASSPQAVDEQFF. DNA of the CDR3: TGTGCCAGCAGCCCCCAAGCGGTAGATGAGCAGTTCTTC. Variable domain in full (rest from reference TRBV9 and TRBJ2-1): DSGVTQTPKHLITATGQRVTLRCSPRSGDLSVYWYQQSLDQGLQFLIQYYNGEERAKGNILERFSAQQFPDLHSELNLSSLELGDSALYFCASSPQAVDEQFFGPGTRLTVL.

This chain links TRBV19 with TRBJ2-3, with 10 bases aligning to TRBD2. The junction had 9 bases not matched to a gene; V was cut back by 5 bases and J by 4 bases. Germline V CDR1 and CDR2: LNHDA, SQIVND (reference sequence). This CDR3 comprises 16 residues. The CDR3 DNA is TGTGCCAGTAGTGTAGGACTAGCGGAAGGTTCAGATACGCAGTATTTT. Amino acids: CASSVGLAEGSDTQYF. The full variable domain, rest sourced from reference TRBV19 and TRBJ2-3, is DGGITQSPKYLFRKEGQNVTLSCEQNLNHDAMYWYRQDPGQGLRLIYYSQIVNDFQKGDIAEGYSVSREKKESFPLTVTSAQKNPTAFYLCASSVGLAEGSDTQYFGPGTRLTVL.

The sample holds a few counts of this clone. This rearrangement joins TRBV5-1 to TRBJ1-1; TRBD1 agrees at 7 bases. Germline V lookup: CDR1 SGHRS, CDR2 YFSETQ. J lost 4 bases, V lost 2 bases, and 5 bases had no gene match. CDR3 size: 14 residues. CDR3 loop: CASSFDRVGTEAFF. The CDR3 region has the DNA TGCGCCAGCAGCTTTGACAGGGTGGGCACTGAAGCTTTCTTT.

This clone was detected only once. The chain uses TRBV24-1 and TRBJ2-7; perhaps TRBD2 as D (5 bases). CDR1 is KGHDR, CDR2 SFDVKD, per germline. V was trimmed by 4 bases and J by 4 bases, leaving 10 bases between them. The CDR3 extends over 13 amino acids. CDR3 residues: CATSESGEYEQYF. DNA of the CDR3: TGTGCCACCAGTGAATCCGGGGAGTACGAGCAGTACTTC.

This sequence joins TRBV28 and TRBJ2-2, with 10 positions matching TRBD2. This CDR3 contains 15 residues. The germline V gene encodes CDR1 MDHEN and CDR2 SYDVKM. V was pared by 7 bases and J by 5 bases, with 7 bases of the junction left unmatched. In nucleotides, the CDR3 is TGTGCCAGCACGCTAGCGGGAGTTTGGACCGGGGAGCTGTTTTTT. Translation: CASTLAGVWTGELFF.

The rearrangement links TRBV10-1 to TRBJ2-5; 9 positions agree with TRBD1. Germline CDR1 WNHNN, CDR2 SYGVQD (reference sequence). The V and J ends lost 6 bases and 2 bases, in that order; junction bases with no gene match: 10. The CDR3 extends over 16 amino acids. The DNA of the CDR3 is TGCGCCAGCAGCGATGGACAGGGGTCGAAACAAGAGACCCAGTACTTC. Translated, it gives CASSDGQGSKQETQYF.

This chain links TRBV6-5 with TRBJ1-1; 11 nucleotides align to TRBD1. V lost 5 bases to trimming and J lost 4 bases; unmatched junction nucleotides: 6. This CDR3 spans 15 amino acids. The V gene's germline CDR1 is MNHEY and CDR2 SVGAGI. CDR3 residues: CASSRSGTGGTEAFF. DNA of the CDR3: TGTGCCAGCAGTCGGTCCGGGACAGGGGGCACTGAAGCTTTCTTT.

The rearrangement joins TRBV7-3 to TRBJ2-7, with D perhaps TRBD2 (5 bases). This CDR3 comprises 15 residues. CDR1 is SGHTA and CDR2 is FQGTGA in the germline V gene. Trimming took 8 bases from V and 0 from J, leaving 17 bases between them. CDR3 loop: CASSNTGNSSYEQYF. The CDR3 bases are TGTGCCAGCTCCAATACCGGGAACAGCTCCTACGAGCAGTACTTC.

The chain has TRBV9 and TRBJ2-7; tentatively, D is TRBD1 (5 bases). This CDR3 is built from 12 residues. Germline CDR1 reads SGDLS; CDR2 reads YYNGEE. V was pared by 4 bases and J by 7 bases, with 12 bases between. The CDR3 spells CASSPRDEEQYF. The CDR3 nucleotides read TGTGCCAGCAGCCCCAGGGATGAGGAGCAGTACTTC.

This chain joins TRBV29-1 and TRBJ1-1; TRBD1 matches at 7 bases. V shed 7 bases and J 7 bases; nucleotides not matched to a gene: 6. Germline V CDR1 and CDR2: SQVTM, ANQGSEA. The CDR3 is made up of 11 amino acids. CDR3 sequence reads: CSATGEHEAFF. The CDR3 region has the DNA TGCAGCGCAACAGGGGAACATGAAGCTTTCTTT.

This chain links TRBV3-1 (or the pseudogene TRBV3-2) with TRBJ2-4; tentatively, D is TRBD1 (6 bases). CDR1 is LGHDT, CDR2 YNNKEL, per germline (reference sequence). The CDR3 runs 16 residues. The V and J ends lost 3 bases and 1 base respectively, with 13 bases between them. The CDR3 nucleotides are TGTGCCAGCAGCCACAGAGGGGGTACGGCCAAAAACATTCAGTACTTC. Its translation is CASSHRGGTAKNIQYF.

The rearrangement links TRBV5-1 to TRBJ2-3; D unclear. Deletions cut 5 bases from V and 0 bases from J, with 7 bases between. The CDR3 is made up of 13 amino acids. Germline values: CDR1 SGHRS, CDR2 YFSETQ. In DNA form, the CDR3 reads TGCGCCAGCAGTTTCAGGAGCACAGATACGCAGTATTTT. It codes for CASSFRSTDTQYF.

This chain connects TRBV27 to TRBJ1-2; possible D gene TRBD1, 5 bases. Per the germline V gene, CDR1 is MNHEY and CDR2 is SMNVEV (reference sequence). Between the trimmed V and J ends, which lost 1 base and 8 bases, there was a span of 11 bases. The CDR3 is made up of 13 amino acids. The chain's CDR3 is CASSLFGGTGYTF. The CDR3, as DNA: TGTGCCAGCAGTTTATTCGGGGGAACGGGCTACACCTTC.

The chain links TRBV10-1 to TRBJ2-1, with D maybe TRBD1 (6 bases). The CDR3 runs to 17 residues. Germline CDR1 reads WNHNN; CDR2 reads SYGVQD (reference sequence). V was pared by 0 bases and J by 4 bases, with 16 bases between. The CDR3 DNA is TGCGCCAGCAGTGAGTCGATATCCCCGGGACAATACAATGAGCAGTTCTTC. Encoded protein: CASSESISPGQYNEQFF.

V is TRBV6-2 or TRBV6-3 and J is TRBJ2-2, with 10 bases that match TRBD1. J was trimmed by 7 bases and V by 2 bases; bases with no gene match: 7. The CDR3 loop spans 16 amino acids. Germline V gene lookup returns CDR1 MNHEY and CDR2 SVGEGT. The CDR3 coding sequence is TGTGCCAGCAGTTACCCCTTGACAGGGGGCGGCGGGGAGCTGTTTTTT. This codes for CASSYPLTGGGGELFF.

V gene TRBV18 combines with J gene TRBJ2-3; 13 bases map to TRBD2. Germline V lookup: CDR1 KGHSH, CDR2 LQKENI. The CDR3 is made up of 18 amino acids. V dropped 3 bases and J dropped 3; count of bases not matched to a gene: 9. The CDR3 DNA reads as TGTGCCAGCTCACCGAAAAAACTAGCGGGGGGGCCAACAGATACGCAGTATTTT. The encoded protein is CASSPKKLAGGPTDTQYF.

The chain carries TRBV7-9 and TRBJ1-1; D remains ambiguous. The CDR3 has 14 amino acids. Looked up from germline, CDR1 is SEHNR and CDR2 is FQNEAQ (reference sequence). Trimming removed 5 bases from V and 4 bases from J, with 14 bases in between. CDR3 bases: TGTGCCAGCAGCCTCACCGGAGAGGGCACTGAAGCTTTCTTT. Protein sequence: CASSLTGEGTEAFF.